This T cell receptor (beta chain) comes out of a study of blood T cell repertoires in COVID-19. V lost 2 bases, J lost 0 bases, and 7 bases stayed unmatched. The CDR3 consists of 17 residues. Germline V gene sequence: CDR1 LGHDT, CDR2 YNNKEL (reference sequence). Libraries were prepared by immunoSEQ multiplex PCR; TCRdb keeps only in-frame clonotypes and omits some of them. The data contain 15,000 to 20,000 clones, about four fifths of them singletons. The chain carries TRBV3-1 (or the pseudogene TRBV3-2) and TRBJ2-3, with 8 positions matching TRBD2. This receptor was taken from a man aged 35 to 55 with active or convalescent COVID-19. The sequenced sample consisted of peripheral blood. The CDR3 coding sequence is TGTGCCAGCAGCCAACTGATAGCGGGGCCTAGCACAGATACGCAGTATTTT. Translated: CASSQLIAGPSTDTQYF.